The source of this T cell receptor (beta chain) is a study of blood T cells in healthy people across ages. Next came a second PCR, run for roughly 7 to 12 cycles, which used a sample-barcoded 5' primer along with a J-beta primer mix. Each cDNA molecule carried a tag from a template-switch adaptor that contained 12 random nucleotides. Every sample gave at least 3 million paired-end reads containing CDR3. MiXCR, run by TCRdb on the 5' RACE reads, gives a single entry per CDR3 protein. This table has a few hundred thousand distinct CDR3 sequences, roughly half appearing once. Trimming took 2 bases from V and 6 from J, leaving 9 bases between them. The germline V gene has CDR1 SNHLY and CDR2 FYNNEI. The length of the CDR3 is 13 residues.

The sequenced material came from blood. This chain links TRBV2 with TRBJ2-3; the D is unclear. This receptor was taken from a man in his sixties in good health. The CDR3 DNA is TGTGCCAGCAGTGAATGGTCCGGGGATACGCAGTATTTT. The encoded protein is CASSEWSGDTQYF.